This record covers a single TCR beta chain. This clonotype was detected only a few times. The antigen this receptor binds is unknown. Per-nucleotide qualities are absent, and no much larger clonotype sits a single base away. The data stem from a study of spatial heterogeneity in lung cancer (dated by TCRdb to about 2019). Background on the whole study: Beta-chain transcripts were consistently detected in greater numbers than alpha-chain transcripts, which likely reflects a higher abundance of beta-chain transcripts. Nonsynonymous mutation counts, determined by whole-exome sequencing of tumor tissue, were related to features of the TCR repertoire. Both alpha and beta chains were TCR-sequenced in roughly 200 tumor regions, approximately 68 matched nontumor lung samples and more than 50 PBMC samples obtained at surgery. TCR transcript counts in tumor regions correlated strongly with a T cell transcriptional module score from matched bulk RNA-seq. In the raw uncorrected reads, each unique combination of TCR and UMI appeared on average more than ten times. TCR alpha and beta repertoires were quantitatively compared across multiple tumor regions, matched nontumor lung and blood in non-small cell lung cancer. Study-level results and caveats: TCR-seq was estimated to cover only 6% to 7% of tumor T cells for alpha chains and 13% for beta chains. The count of ubiquitous expanded TCRs correlated with the count of ubiquitous nonsynonymous mutations, and the count of regional expanded TCRs correlated with the count of regional nonsynonymous mutations. The tumor nonsynonymous mutation count correlated with the number of expanded alpha and beta TCRs within the tumor. Additional single-cell paired TCR alpha and beta sequencing was considered necessary to confirm, at a functional level, the hypothesis that regional TCRs recognize regional mutations.

Taken with the paper, the label for time point translates to: sample taken at primary tumor resection. Samples were obtained from approximately 72 patients with early-stage, untreated non-small cell lung cancer from the lung TRACERx cohort. Whole RNA extracted from tumor and nontumor lung tissue, or from cryopreserved PBMC samples, was used for TCR sequencing without cell sorting. Only patients with enough RNA available from two or more tumor regions were chosen for TCR sequencing. Before selection, tumor and adjacent nontumor lung specimens were reviewed by a lung pathologist. The library was produced with 5' RACE. Sequencing instrument: NextSeq 500. In the TCR library protocol, a unique molecular identifier was attached to each TCR cDNA molecule so that PCR and sequencing errors could be corrected. The authors' analysis ran thus. TCR identification, UMI-based error correction and CDR3 extraction were all carried out with Decombinator tools. Expanded TCRs were defined as those above a frequency of 2 per 1,000, corresponding to the top 1% of the tumor frequency distribution. Expanded tumor TCRs statistically deemed absent (corrected P<0.05) from at least one tumor region were classed as regional, and all other expanded tumor TCRs were classed as ubiquitous. Rényi diversity was computed with the R vegan package after subsampling each repertoire 100 times to 5,000 TCRs. To build CDR3 similarity networks, amino acid triplet string-kernel similarity was used, and CDR3s were connected when their pairwise similarity was above 0.82. TCRdb passed the public sequencing reads through fastp at Q25 and MiXCR, retaining productive beta sequences. Each entry is one CDR3 protein sequence, shown with its most common DNA and genes. The V and J calls and clone size are TCRdb's, not the authors'. This sample gives 12,000 to 15,000 distinct CDR3 sequences in total; about 7% of them show up just once. The leading ten clones occupy 8.9% of the sample.

The material sequenced was lung tumor tissue, taken at surgery. The sequence was obtained from a male donor with early-stage non-small cell lung cancer.

The bases are TGTGCCAGCAGTTTTCGGGCCGGCCTCCACTTT. Translation gives CASSFRAGLHF. Here the chain combines TRBV12-3 or TRBV12-4 and TRBJ1-6; too little of a D gene remains to name it. At the junction V is shortened by 3 bases and J by 15 bases, with 9 bases in between. The CDR3, cysteine through phenylalanine, is 11 amino acids long. Left in the record is the CDR3 DNA by itself, 33 bases read in frame from the first base.